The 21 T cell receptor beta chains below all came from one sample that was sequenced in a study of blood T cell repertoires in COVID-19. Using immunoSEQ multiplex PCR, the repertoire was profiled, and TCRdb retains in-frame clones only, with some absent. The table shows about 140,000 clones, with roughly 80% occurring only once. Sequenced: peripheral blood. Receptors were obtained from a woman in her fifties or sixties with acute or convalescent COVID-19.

CDR3 loop: CASSWGTAADEKLFF. CDR3 sequence (DNA): TGCGCCAGCAGCTGGGGGACAGCAGCGGATGAAAAACTGTTTTTT. The chain employs TRBV5-1 and TRBJ1-4; 7 nucleotides agree with TRBD1. After removal of 3 bases from V and 6 bases from J, the junction contained 8 bases not matched to a gene. Germline-derived CDR1 and CDR2 are SGHRS and YFSETQ. The CDR3 runs to 15 residues. Supplemented by reference TRBV5-1 and TRBJ1-4, the full variable domain reads KAGVTQTPRYLIKTRGQQVTLSCSPISGHRSVSWYQQTPGQGLQFLFEYFSETQRNKGNFPGRFSGRQFSNSRSEMNVSTLELGDSALYLCASSWGTAADEKLFFGSGTQLSVL.

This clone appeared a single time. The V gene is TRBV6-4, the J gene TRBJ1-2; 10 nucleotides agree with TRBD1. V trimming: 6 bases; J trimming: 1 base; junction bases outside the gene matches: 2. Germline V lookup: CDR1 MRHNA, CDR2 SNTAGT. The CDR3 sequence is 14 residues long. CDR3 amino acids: CASSRDRGNYGYTF. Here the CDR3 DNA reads TGTGCCAGCAGCCGGGACAGGGGTAACTATGGCTACACCTTC.

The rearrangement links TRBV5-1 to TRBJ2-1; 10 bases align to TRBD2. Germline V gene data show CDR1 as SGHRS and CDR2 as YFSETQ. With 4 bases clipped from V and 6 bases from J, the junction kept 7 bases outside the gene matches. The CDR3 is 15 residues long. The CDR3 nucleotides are TGCGCCAGCAGCACCCTCTTAGCGGGAGGCAATGAGCAGTTCTTC. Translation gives CASSTLLAGGNEQFF.

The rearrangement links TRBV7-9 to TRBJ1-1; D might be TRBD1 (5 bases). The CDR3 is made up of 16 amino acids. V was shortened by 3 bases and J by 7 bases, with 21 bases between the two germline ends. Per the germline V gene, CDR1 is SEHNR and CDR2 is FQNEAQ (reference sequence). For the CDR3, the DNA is TGTGCCAGCAGCTTCGGTGCTAGGGCAGGGCGGGATGAAGCTTTCTTT. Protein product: CASSFGARAGRDEAFF. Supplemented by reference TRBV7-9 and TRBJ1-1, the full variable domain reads DTGVSQNPRHKITKRGQNVTFRCDPISEHNRLYWYRQTLGQGPEFLTYFQNEAQLEKSRLLSDRFSAERPKGSFSTLEIQRTEQGDSAMYLCASSFGARAGRDEAFFGQGTRLTVV.

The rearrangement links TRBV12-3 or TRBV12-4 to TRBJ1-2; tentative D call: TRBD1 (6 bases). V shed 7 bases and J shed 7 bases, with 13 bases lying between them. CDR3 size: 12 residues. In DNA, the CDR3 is TGTGCCAGCACCCAGGGACACTCTGGCTACACCTTC. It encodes CASTQGHSGYTF.

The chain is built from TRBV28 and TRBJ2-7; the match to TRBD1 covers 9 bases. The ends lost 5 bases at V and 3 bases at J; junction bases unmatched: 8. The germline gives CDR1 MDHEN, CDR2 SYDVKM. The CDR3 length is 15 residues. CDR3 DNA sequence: TGTGCCAGCAGTCTACAGGGGGCTGTGGGCTACGAGCAGTACTTC. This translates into CASSLQGAVGYEQYF. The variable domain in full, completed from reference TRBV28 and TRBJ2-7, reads DVKVTQSSRYLVKRTGEKVFLECVQDMDHENMFWYRQDPGLGLRLIYFSYDVKMKEKGDIPEGYSVSREKKERFSLILESASTNQTSMYLCASSLQGAVGYEQYFGPGTRLTVT.

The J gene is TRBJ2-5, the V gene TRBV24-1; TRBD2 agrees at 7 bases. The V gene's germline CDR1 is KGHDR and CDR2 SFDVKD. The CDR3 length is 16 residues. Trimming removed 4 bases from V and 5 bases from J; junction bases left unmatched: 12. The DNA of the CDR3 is TGTGCCACCAGTGACCCCCTCGGCGGGAGATTCGAGACCCAGTACTTC. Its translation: CATSDPLGGRFETQYF.

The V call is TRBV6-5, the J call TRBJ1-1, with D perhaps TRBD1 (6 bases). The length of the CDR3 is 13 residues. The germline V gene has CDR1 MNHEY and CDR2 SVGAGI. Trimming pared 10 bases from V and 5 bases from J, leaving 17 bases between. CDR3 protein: CATIGGLWTEAFF. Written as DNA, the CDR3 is TGTGCCACCATAGGGGGTCTGTGGACTGAAGCTTTCTTT.

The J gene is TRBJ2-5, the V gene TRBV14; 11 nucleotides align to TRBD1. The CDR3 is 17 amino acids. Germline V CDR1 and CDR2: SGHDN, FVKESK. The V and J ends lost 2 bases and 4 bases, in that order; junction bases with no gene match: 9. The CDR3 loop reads CASSQLKGQGAGETQYF. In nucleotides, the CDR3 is TGTGCCAGCAGCCAACTTAAAGGACAGGGGGCAGGAGAGACCCAGTACTTC.

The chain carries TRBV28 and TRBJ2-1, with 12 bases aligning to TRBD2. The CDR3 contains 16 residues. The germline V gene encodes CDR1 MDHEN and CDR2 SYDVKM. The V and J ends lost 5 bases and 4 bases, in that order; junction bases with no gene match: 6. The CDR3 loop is CASSTYLAGGYNEQFF. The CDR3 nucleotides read TGTGCCAGCAGTACGTACCTAGCGGGAGGGTACAATGAGCAGTTCTTC. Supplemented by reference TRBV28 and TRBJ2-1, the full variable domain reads DVKVTQSSRYLVKRTGEKVFLECVQDMDHENMFWYRQDPGLGLRLIYFSYDVKMKEKGDIPEGYSVSREKKERFSLILESASTNQTSMYLCASSTYLAGGYNEQFFGPGTRLTVL.

The CDR3 region has the DNA TGTGCCAGCAGTCCCGGGACAGCAAGCAATCAGCCCCAGCATTTT. It codes for CASSPGTASNQPQHF. V is TRBV11-2 and J is TRBJ1-5, with 7 nucleotides matching TRBD1. The V gene end was trimmed by 6 bases and the J gene end by 1 base; junction bases not matched to a gene: 6. This CDR3 has 15 amino acids. From germline, CDR1 is SGHAT and CDR2 FQNNGV.

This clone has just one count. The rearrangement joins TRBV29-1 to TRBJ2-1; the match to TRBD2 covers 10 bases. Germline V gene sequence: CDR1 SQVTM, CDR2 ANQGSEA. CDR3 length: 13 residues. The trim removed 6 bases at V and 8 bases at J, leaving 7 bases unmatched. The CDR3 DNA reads TGCAGCGTGGGAGCTAGCGGGAGCCATGAGCAGTTCTTC. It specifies CSVGASGSHEQFF.

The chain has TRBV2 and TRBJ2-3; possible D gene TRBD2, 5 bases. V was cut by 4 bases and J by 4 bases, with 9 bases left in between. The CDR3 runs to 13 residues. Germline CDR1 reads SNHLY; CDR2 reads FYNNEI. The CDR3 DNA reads TGTGCCAGCAGTGGCCCAGCGGCAGATACGCAGTATTTT. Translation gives CASSGPAADTQYF.

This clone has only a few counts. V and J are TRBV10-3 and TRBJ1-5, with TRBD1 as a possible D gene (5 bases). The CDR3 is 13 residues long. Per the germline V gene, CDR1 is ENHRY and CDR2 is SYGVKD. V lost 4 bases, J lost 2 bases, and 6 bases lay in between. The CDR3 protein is CAISGQRNQPQHF. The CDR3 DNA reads TGTGCCATCAGTGGACAGCGCAATCAGCCCCAGCATTTT.

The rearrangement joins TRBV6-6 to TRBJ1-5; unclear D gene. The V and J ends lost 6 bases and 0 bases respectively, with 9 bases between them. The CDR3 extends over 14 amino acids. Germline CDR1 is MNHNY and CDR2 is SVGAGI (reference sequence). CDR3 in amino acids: CASSLTASNQPQHF. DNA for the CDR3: TGTGCCAGCAGCCTAACAGCTAGCAATCAGCCCCAGCATTTT.

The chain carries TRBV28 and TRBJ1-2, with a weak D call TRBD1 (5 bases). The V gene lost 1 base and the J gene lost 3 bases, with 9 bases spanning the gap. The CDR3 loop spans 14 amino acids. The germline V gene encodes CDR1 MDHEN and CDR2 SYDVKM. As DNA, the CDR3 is TGTGCCAGCAGTTTATCGGGGGGGGACTATGGCTACACCTTC. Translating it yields CASSLSGGDYGYTF.

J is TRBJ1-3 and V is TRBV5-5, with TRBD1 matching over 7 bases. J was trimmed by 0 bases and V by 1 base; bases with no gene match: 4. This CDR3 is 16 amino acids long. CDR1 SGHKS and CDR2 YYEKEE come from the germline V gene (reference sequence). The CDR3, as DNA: TGTGCCAGCAGCTTGCCGACAGGGACCTCTGGAAACACCATATATTTT. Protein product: CASSLPTGTSGNTIYF.

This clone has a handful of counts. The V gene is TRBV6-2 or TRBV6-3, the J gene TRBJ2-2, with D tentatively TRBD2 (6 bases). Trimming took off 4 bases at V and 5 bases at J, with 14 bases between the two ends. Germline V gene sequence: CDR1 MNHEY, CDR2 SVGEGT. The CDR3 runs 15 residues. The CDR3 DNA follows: TGTGCCAGCAGTTCCCTACTAGCCCCGACCGGGGAGCTGTTTTTT. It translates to CASSSLLAPTGELFF.

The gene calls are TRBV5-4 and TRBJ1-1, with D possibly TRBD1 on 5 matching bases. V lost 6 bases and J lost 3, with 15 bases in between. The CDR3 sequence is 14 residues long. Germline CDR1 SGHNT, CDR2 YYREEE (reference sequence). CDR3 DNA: TGTGCCAGCAACCGGTGGGGCGGCGACACTGAAGCTTTCTTT. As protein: CASNRWGGDTEAFF.

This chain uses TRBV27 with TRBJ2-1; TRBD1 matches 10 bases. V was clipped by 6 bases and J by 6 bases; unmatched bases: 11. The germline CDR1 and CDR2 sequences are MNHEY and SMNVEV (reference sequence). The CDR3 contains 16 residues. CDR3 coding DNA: TGTGCCAGCAGGTACGAGGGACAGGGGTATGTCAATGAGCAGTTCTTC. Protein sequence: CASRYEGQGYVNEQFF.

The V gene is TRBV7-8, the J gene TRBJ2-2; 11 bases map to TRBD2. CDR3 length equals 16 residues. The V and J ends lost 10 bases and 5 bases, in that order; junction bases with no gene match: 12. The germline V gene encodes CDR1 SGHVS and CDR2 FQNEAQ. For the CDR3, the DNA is TGTGCCACCTCATCGCTTAGCGGGAGGGGGACCGGGGAGCTGTTTTTT. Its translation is CATSSLSGRGTGELFF.